This T cell receptor beta chain was recovered during a study of T-cell reconstitution after alpha-beta-depleted transplantation in children. General observations from the study: Where some patients showed high TCRbeta diversity at day 60, it came from recipient T cells and thymic progenitors that had survived. After transplant, at about two months, alpha-beta T cells were reportedly derived from several hundred expanded graft clones.

As regards this clonotype: Antigen: not known. This could be a read error, since a much larger clone is one nucleotide away.

Preparing the TCRbeta library involved the use of unique molecular identifiers. TCRdb itself ran the PCR reads through MiXCR, one entry per CDR3 protein. Of under 300,000 distinct CDR3 sequences in the sample, 11% are singletons; the top ten hold 20% to 25%. With 1 base removed from V and 3 bases from J, the gap between germline ends came to 19 bases. The CDR3 contains 18 residues. Looked up from germline, CDR1 is SGDLS and CDR2 is YYNGEE. The chain carries TRBV9 and TRBJ2-2, with D perhaps TRBD1 (6 bases). Sequenced here: peripheral blood, sampled 180 days after TCRalphabeta/CD19-depleted stem cell transplant. This clonotype was sampled from a male patient between 2 and 9 years old who had a stem cell transplant for chronic granulomatous disease, so the T cells may come from the graft donor. The CDR3 region is CASSVLAGDGFDTGELFF. The CDR3 nucleotides read TGTGCCAGCAGCGTATTGGCAGGGGATGGGTTCGACACCGGGGAGCTGTTTTTT. The full variable domain, its missing parts supplied by reference TRBV9 and TRBJ2-2, is DSGVTQTPKHLITATGQRVTLRCSPRSGDLSVYWYQQSLDQGLQFLIQYYNGEERAKGNILERFSAQQFPDLHSELNLSSLELGDSALYFCASSVLAGDGFDTGELFFGEGSRLTVL.